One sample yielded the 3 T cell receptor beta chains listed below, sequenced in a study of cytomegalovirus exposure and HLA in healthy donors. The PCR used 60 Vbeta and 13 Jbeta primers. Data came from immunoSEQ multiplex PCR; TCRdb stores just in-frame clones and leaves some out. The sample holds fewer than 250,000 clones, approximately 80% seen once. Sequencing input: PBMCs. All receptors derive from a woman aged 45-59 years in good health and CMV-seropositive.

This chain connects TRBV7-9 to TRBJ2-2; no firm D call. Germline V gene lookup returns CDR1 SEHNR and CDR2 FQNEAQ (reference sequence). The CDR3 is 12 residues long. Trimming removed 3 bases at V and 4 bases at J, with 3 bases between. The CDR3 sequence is CASSFSTGELFF. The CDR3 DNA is TGTGCCAGCAGCTTCTCCACCGGGGAGCTGTTTTTT.

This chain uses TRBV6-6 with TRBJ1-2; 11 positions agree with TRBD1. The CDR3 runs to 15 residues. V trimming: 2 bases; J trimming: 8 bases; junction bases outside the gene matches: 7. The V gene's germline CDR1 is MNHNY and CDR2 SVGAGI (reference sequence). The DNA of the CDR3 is TGTGCCAGCAGTTACCCAGGACAGGGGGCGCGCGGCTACACCTTC. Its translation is CASSYPGQGARGYTF.

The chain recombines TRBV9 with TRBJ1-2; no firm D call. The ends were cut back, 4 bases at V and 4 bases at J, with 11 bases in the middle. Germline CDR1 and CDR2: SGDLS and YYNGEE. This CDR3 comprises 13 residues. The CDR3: CASSPGSVYGYTF. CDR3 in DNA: TGTGCCAGCAGCCCAGGTTCAGTCTATGGCTACACCTTC.